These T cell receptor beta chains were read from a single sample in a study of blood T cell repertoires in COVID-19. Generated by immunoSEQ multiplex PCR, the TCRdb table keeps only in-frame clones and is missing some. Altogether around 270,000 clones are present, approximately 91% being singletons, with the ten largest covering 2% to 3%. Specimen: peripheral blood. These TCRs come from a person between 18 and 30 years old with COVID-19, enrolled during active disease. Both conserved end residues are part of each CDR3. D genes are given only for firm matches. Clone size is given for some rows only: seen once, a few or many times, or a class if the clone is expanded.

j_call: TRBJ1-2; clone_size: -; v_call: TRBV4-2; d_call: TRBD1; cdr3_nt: TGTGCCAGCAGCCAGACGGGACAGCCCAACTATGGCTACACCTTC; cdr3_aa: CASSQTGQPNYGYTF
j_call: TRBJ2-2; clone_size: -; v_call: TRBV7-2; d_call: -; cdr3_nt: TGTGCCAGCAGCTTTCCCCCCAGCGGGGAGCTGTTTTTT; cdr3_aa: CASSFPPSGELFF
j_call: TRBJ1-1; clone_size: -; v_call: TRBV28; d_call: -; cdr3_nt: TGTGCCAGCAGTTCGAGACTACAGATTATGAACACTGAAGCTTTCTTT; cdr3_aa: CASSSRLQIMNTEAFF
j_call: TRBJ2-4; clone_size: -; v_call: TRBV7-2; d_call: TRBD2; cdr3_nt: TGTGCCAGCAGCTCTAGCGGGAGTGGCAAAAACATTCAGTACTTC; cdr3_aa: CASSSSGSGKNIQYF
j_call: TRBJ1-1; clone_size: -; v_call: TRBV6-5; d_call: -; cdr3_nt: TGTGCCAGCAGTTTCACCAAGGACAGTGAAGCTTTCTTT; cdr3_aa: CASSFTKDSEAFF
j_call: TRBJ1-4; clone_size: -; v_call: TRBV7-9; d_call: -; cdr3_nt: TGTGCCAGCAGCTTAGGGGTGAAGGGGGACGAAAAACTGTTTTTT; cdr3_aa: CASSLGVKGDEKLFF
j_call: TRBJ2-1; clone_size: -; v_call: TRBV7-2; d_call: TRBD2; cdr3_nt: TGTGCCAGCAGAAGACATAGCGGGGCCTACAATGAGCAGTTCTTC; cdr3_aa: CASRRHSGAYNEQFF
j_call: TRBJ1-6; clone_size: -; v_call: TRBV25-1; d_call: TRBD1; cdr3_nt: TGTGCCTCCCAAACCGAGGGGGCGCATTCACCCCTCCACTTT; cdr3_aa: CASQTEGAHSPLHF
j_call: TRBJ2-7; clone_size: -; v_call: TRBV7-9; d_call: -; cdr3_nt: TGTGCCAGCAGCCCCAGCGCGAGCTACGAGCAGTACTTC; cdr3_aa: CASSPSASYEQYF
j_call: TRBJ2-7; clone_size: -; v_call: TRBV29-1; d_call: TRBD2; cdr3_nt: TGCAGCGCCCAAAAGGGACTAGCGGGAGATGGTTACTACGAGCAGTACTTC; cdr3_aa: CSAQKGLAGDGYYEQYF
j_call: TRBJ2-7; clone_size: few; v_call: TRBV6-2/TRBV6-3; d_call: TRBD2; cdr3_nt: TGTGCCAGCAGTCCGGGACTAGCGGGTCTGTTCTACGAGCAGTACTTC; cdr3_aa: CASSPGLAGLFYEQYF
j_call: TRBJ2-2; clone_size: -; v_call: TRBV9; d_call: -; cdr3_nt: TGTGCCAGCAGCACCCACGGGAGAGCGGTCACCGGGGAGCTGTTTTTT; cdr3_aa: CASSTHGRAVTGELFF
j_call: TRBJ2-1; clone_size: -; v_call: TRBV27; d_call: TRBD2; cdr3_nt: TGTGCCAGCAGTCCACAGCGGGAGGTTCCTGAGCAGTTCTTC; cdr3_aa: CASSPQREVPEQFF
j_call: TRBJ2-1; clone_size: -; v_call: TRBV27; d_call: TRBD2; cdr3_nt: TGTGCCAGCAGTTTTTCGTCGGTGGGACTAGCGGGGTTCACCTCCTACAATGAGCAGTTCTTC; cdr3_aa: CASSFSSVGLAGFTSYNEQFF
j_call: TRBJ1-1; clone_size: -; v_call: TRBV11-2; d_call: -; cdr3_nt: TGTGCCAGCAGATTCCGGGGGGGCACTGAAGCTTTCTTT; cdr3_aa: CASRFRGGTEAFF
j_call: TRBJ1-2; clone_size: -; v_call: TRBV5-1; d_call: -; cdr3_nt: TGCGCCAGCAGCTTAGACAATAACTATGGCTACACCTTC; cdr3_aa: CASSLDNNYGYTF
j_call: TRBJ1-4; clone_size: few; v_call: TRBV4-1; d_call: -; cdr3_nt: TGCGCCAGCAGCCAAGGAGGGGGGGATAATGAAAAACTGTTTTTT; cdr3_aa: CASSQGGGDNEKLFF
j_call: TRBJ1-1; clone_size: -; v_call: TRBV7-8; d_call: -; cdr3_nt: TGTGCCAGCAGCTTTAGACGGGGGAACACTGAAGCTTTCTTT; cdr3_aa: CASSFRRGNTEAFF
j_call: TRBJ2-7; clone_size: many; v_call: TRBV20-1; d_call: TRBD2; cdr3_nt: TGCAGTGTCGCTAGCGGGAACGAGCAGTACTTC; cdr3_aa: CSVASGNEQYF
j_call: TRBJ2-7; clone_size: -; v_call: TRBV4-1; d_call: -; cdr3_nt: TGCGCCAGCAGCCAAAGTGAGACCTACGAGCAGTACTTC; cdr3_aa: CASSQSETYEQYF
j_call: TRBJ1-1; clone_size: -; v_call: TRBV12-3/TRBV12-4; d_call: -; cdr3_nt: TGTGCCAGCGGCGGTGTGGGCACTGAAGCTTTCTTT; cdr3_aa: CASGGVGTEAFF
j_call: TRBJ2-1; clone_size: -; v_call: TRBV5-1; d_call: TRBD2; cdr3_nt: TGCGCCAGCAGCTTGCTAGGTAGCGGGAGGGCCGATGAGCAGTTCTTC; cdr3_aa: CASSLLGSGRADEQFF
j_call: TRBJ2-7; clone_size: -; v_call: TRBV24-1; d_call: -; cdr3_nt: TGTGCCACCAGTGATACAGGGGGGGAATCCCTCTACGAGCAGTACTTC; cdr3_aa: CATSDTGGESLYEQYF
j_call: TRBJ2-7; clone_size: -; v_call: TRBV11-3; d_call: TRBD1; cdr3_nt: TGTGCCAGCAGCTCCCGGGACAGGGTCTACGAGCAGTACTTC; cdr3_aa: CASSSRDRVYEQYF
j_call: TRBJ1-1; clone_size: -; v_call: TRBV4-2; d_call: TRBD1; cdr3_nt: TGTGCCAGCAGCCAAGTTGGGACAGGAAACACTGAAGCTTTCTTT; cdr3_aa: CASSQVGTGNTEAFF
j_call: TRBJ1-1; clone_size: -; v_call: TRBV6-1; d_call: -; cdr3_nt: TGTGCCAGCAGTGATGTGGGCTTATACACTGAAGCTTTCTTT; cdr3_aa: CASSDVGLYTEAFF
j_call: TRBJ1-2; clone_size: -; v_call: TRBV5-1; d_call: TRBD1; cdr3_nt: TGCGCCAGCAGCTTGGGGGGACAGGGCAATGGCTACACCTTC; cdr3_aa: CASSLGGQGNGYTF
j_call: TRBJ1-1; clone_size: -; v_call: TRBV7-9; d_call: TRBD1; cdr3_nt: TGTGCCAGCAGCCCTAAGACAGGGTTGGCTTTCTTT; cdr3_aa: CASSPKTGLAFF
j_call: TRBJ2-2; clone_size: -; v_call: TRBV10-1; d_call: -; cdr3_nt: TGCGCCAGTCGACTAGGGAACACCGGGGAGCTGTTTTTT; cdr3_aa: CASRLGNTGELFF
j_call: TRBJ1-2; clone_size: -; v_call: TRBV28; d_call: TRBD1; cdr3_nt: TGTGCCAGCAGTTTGGGACAGGGTGCCTATGGCTACACCTTC; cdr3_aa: CASSLGQGAYGYTF
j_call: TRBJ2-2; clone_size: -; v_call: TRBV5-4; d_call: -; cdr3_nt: TGTGCCAGCAGCTACCGCGCGAACACCGGGGAGCTGTTTTTT; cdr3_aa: CASSYRANTGELFF
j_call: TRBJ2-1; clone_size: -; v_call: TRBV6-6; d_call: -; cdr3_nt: TGTGCCAGCAGTTATATGACTGGCGAGACAGAGAATGAGCAGTTCTTC; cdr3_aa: CASSYMTGETENEQFF
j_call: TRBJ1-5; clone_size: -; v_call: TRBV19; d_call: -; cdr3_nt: TGTGCCAGTAGTAAGCGCTTCGCTCGTGATCAGCCCCAGCATTTT; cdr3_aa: CASSKRFARDQPQHF
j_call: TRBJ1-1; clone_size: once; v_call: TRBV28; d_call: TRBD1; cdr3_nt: TGTGCCAGTGGGACAGGGGAGAACACTGAAGCTTTCTTT; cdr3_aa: CASGTGENTEAFF